Listed here are 20 T cell receptor beta chains from one sample, sequenced in a study of CD8 T cells in ankylosing spondylitis. TCRdb redid the calling of the 5' RACE reads with MiXCR, one entry per CDR3 protein. The sample lists a few hundred thousand distinct CDR3 sequences, over 15% occurring once. Sequenced: blood, either unsorted or a sorted T cell fraction (not recorded which). Receptors were obtained from a male donor with ankylosing spondylitis or in good health (not recorded which).

This clonotype was counted only a few times. The chain recombines TRBV10-3 with TRBJ2-7; D uncertain. Germline CDR1 is ENHRY and CDR2 is SYGVKD. This CDR3 is 13 amino acids long. V lost 6 bases and J 0 bases, leaving 9 bases between the germline ends. This CDR3 reads CAISQQSSYEQYV. CDR3 coding DNA: TGTGCCATCAGCCAACAGAGCTCCTACGAGCAGTACGTC.

The V and J genes are TRBV7-2 and TRBJ1-4; possibly TRBD1 for D (6 bases). This CDR3 has 15 amino acids. Trimming removed 6 bases from V and 4 bases from J, with 15 bases in between. Per germline, CDR1 SGHTA and CDR2 FQGNSA. CDR3 sequence: CASSWGGPGNEKLFF. Here the CDR3 DNA reads TGTGCCAGCAGTTGGGGGGGGCCGGGTAATGAAAAACTGTTTTTT. Full variable domain (remainder filled in from reference TRBV7-2 and TRBJ1-4): GAGVSQSPSNKVTEKGKDVELRCDPISGHTALYWYRQSLGQGLEFLIYFQGNSAPDKSGLPSDRFSAERTGGSVSTLTIQRTQQEDSAVYLCASSWGGPGNEKLFFGSGTQLSVL.

V usage is TRBV2 and J usage is TRBJ2-7, with 11 bases fitting TRBD2. Germline V lookup: CDR1 SNHLY, CDR2 FYNNEI. Trimming at V came to 7 bases and at J to 4 bases, leaving 6 bases not matched to a gene. The CDR3 consists of 14 residues. The CDR3 here is CASKGLAEEYEQYV. The DNA of the CDR3 is TGTGCCAGCAAGGGACTAGCGGAAGAGTACGAGCAGTACGTC.

This clonotype was observed many times. The chain employs TRBV25-1 and TRBJ2-7; a possible D gene is TRBD2 (5 bases). This CDR3 region has 12 residues. CDR1 is MGHDK, CDR2 SYGVNS, per germline. The CDR3 DNA reads TGCGCCAGCAGTGAGGGCGGCTACGAGCAGTACGTC. This gives the protein CASSEGGYEQYV.

This clonotype came up once. The chain has TRBV7-2 and TRBJ1-1; D not resolved. V was clipped by 7 bases and J by 0 bases, with 9 bases between them. Germline V gene sequence: CDR1 SGHTA, CDR2 FQGNSA. This CDR3 has 13 residues. The CDR3 region has the DNA TGTGCCAGCACCCCGTCCCTGAACACTGAAGCTTTCTTT. Translation gives CASTPSLNTEAFF.

This chain connects TRBV9 to TRBJ1-2; D remains unclear. CDR1 SGDLS and CDR2 YYNGEE come from the germline V gene. The CDR3 sequence is 15 residues long. V shed 9 bases and J shed 4 bases, with 22 bases lying between them. The CDR3 region is CATCSGGGGSYGYTF. The CDR3 nucleotides are TGTGCCACCTGCTCCGGAGGTGGAGGAAGCTATGGCTACACCTTC.

This clonotype was observed a handful of times. This rearrangement joins TRBV12-3 or TRBV12-4 to TRBJ2-5; TRBD1 agrees at 9 bases. The CDR3 sequence is 16 residues long. The trim removed 3 bases at V and 1 base at J, leaving 6 bases unmatched. The CDR3 bases are TGTGCCAGCAGTTTCCGGACAGGGGAAACCCAAGAGACCCAGTACTTC. This codes for CASSFRTGETQETQYF.

The table lists this clonotype with a few counts. The gene calls are TRBV27 and TRBJ1-1; TRBD1 might be the D (6 bases). CDR1 and CDR2 from the germline V gene are MNHEY and SMNVEV (reference sequence). This CDR3 region has 14 residues. V lost 7 bases and J lost 0, with 12 bases in between. The CDR3 here is CASNNGGMNTEAFF. CDR3 nucleotide sequence: TGTGCCAGCAATAATGGGGGCATGAACACTGAAGCTTTCTTT.

This chain uses TRBV12-3 or TRBV12-4 with TRBJ1-1; D gene ambiguous. The CDR3 consists of 10 residues. V gave up 6 bases and J gave up 8 bases, with 7 bases separating them. CDR3 protein: CASRAGEAFF. As DNA, the CDR3 is TGTGCCAGCAGAGCCGGGGAAGCTTTCTTT.

This clonotype occurred a few times. This chain joins TRBV3-1 and TRBJ2-2, with 7 bases fitting TRBD2. The CDR3 is 17 residues long. With V trimmed by 0 bases and J by 0 bases, 4 bases remained unmatched. CDR1 and CDR2 (germline): LGHDT, YNNKEL (reference sequence). The DNA for the CDR3 is TGTGCCAGCAGCCAAGAGAGAGGACTAGCGAACACCGGGGAGCTGTTTTTT. Protein product: CASSQERGLANTGELFF.

This clonotype was recorded a few times. The chain uses TRBV28 and TRBJ2-1, with 11 nucleotides matching TRBD2. CDR1 and CDR2 from the germline V gene are MDHEN and SYDVKM. This CDR3 comprises 14 residues. V dropped 7 bases and J dropped 3; count of bases not matched to a gene: 2. The CDR3 bases are TGTGCCAGCAAGACTAGCGGGGACTACAATGAGCAGTTCTTC. The encoded protein is CASKTSGDYNEQFF.

V gene TRBV20-1 combines with J gene TRBJ1-6; D remains unclear. The CDR3 totals 13 residues. Trimming cost V 7 bases and J 5 bases, with 12 bases left between them. Germline V CDR1 and CDR2: DFQATT, SNEGSKA (reference sequence). The CDR3 protein is CSVIRVNNSPLHF. The CDR3 coding sequence is TGCAGTGTAATAAGGGTGAATAATTCACCCCTCCACTTT.

V and J are TRBV7-2 and TRBJ2-1, with 7 bases aligning to TRBD1. This CDR3 region has 17 residues. Germline V gene lookup returns CDR1 SGHTA and CDR2 FQGNSA. The V gene end was trimmed by 1 base and the J gene end by 1 base; junction bases not matched to a gene: 7. The chain's CDR3 is CASSLGFRGQSYNEQFF. The CDR3 region has the DNA TGTGCCAGCAGCTTAGGGTTTAGGGGGCAATCCTACAATGAGCAGTTCTTC.

The V call is TRBV5-1, the J call TRBJ2-1, with 7 bases aligning to TRBD2. The CDR3 consists of 14 residues. The V segment lost 8 bases and the J segment 7 bases; nucleotides outside the gene matches: 12. Per the germline V gene, CDR1 is SGHRS and CDR2 is YFSETQ. CDR3: CASQPGGALNEQFF. CDR3 coding DNA: TGCGCCAGTCAGCCGGGGGGAGCGCTTAATGAGCAGTTCTTC.

This clonotype was recorded a few times. The V and J genes are TRBV3-1 and TRBJ1-6; possible D gene TRBD1, 5 bases. This CDR3 has 16 residues. Trimming took off 0 bases at V and 7 bases at J, with 13 bases between the two ends. Germline assignment: CDR1 LGHDT and CDR2 YNNKEL (reference sequence). Here the CDR3 DNA reads TGTGCCAGCAGCCAAGAGGACTCAGGGAGGAATTCACCCCTCCACTTT. Translated, it gives CASSQEDSGRNSPLHF.

This clonotype was seen many times. The chain employs TRBV29-1 and TRBJ1-1, with no clear D. V lost 7 bases and J lost 0, with 12 bases in between. The CDR3 totals 13 residues. Germline assignment: CDR1 SQVTM and CDR2 ANQGSEA. The CDR3 bases are TGCAGCGCCCGTGGTAGCATGAACACTGAAGCTTTCTTT. Protein: CSARGSMNTEAFF.

CDR3 sequence: CASSQVTVNTEAFF. CDR3 DNA sequence: TGTGCCAGCAGCCAGGTGACAGTGAACACTGAAGCTTTCTTT. The chain links TRBV3-1 to TRBJ1-1; tentatively, D is TRBD1 (5 bases). Trimming took 3 bases from V and 0 from J, leaving 8 bases between them. From germline, CDR1 is LGHDT and CDR2 YNNKEL (reference sequence). This CDR3 has 14 amino acids.

V and J are TRBV10-1 and TRBJ2-1, with 7 bases fitting TRBD2. The germline V gene has CDR1 WNHNN and CDR2 SYGVQD (reference sequence). The CDR3 length is 14 residues. The V and J ends lost 8 bases and 6 bases, in that order; junction bases with no gene match: 10. CDR3 coding DNA: TGCGCCAGCTCACTAGCGTCCTCGGCCAATGAGCAGTTCTTC. Its protein is CASSLASSANEQFF.

This clonotype was detected only a few times. J is TRBJ2-5 and V is TRBV29-1; 9 bases align to TRBD1. V lost 0 bases, J lost 9 bases, and 8 bases stayed unmatched. Germline lookup yields CDR1 SQVTM and CDR2 ANQGSEA. This CDR3 has 14 amino acids. In DNA, the CDR3 is TGCAGCGTTGAAGATAGGACAGGGGTCGAGCCCCAGTACTTC. Translation gives CSVEDRTGVEPQYF.

This clonotype was seen many times. V gene TRBV6-4 combines with J gene TRBJ2-6, with D perhaps being TRBD1 or TRBD2 (5 bases each). The germline V gene encodes CDR1 MRHNA and CDR2 SNTAGT. The CDR3 length is 15 residues. V was pared by 4 bases and J by 4 bases, with 11 bases between. The CDR3 protein is CASSAEGDGANVLTF. Written as DNA, the CDR3 is TGTGCCAGCAGTGCCGAAGGGGACGGGGCCAACGTCCTGACTTTC.